This T cell receptor beta chain was profiled in a study of early T cells in non-severe SARS-CoV-2 infection. About the research overall: Unsorted whole blood bulk RNA was sequenced, with unpaired chains. Study outcomes and limitations: VDJdb-based matching was biased toward anti-spike CD8 responses and missed private and CD4 specificities.

Tagging with unique molecular identifiers was applied to individual cDNA molecules. TCRdb re-called the 5' RACE reads through MiXCR, storing one row per CDR3 protein. The sample yields more than 60,000 distinct CDR3 sequences, 9.5% seen once. This clonotype was detected ten times or more. Its antigen is undetermined. The sequence was obtained from an adult who was a healthcare worker with PCR-confirmed SARS-CoV-2 infection or an uninfected control (not recorded which). Sequencing was done on a sample of whole blood.

The CDR3 sequence is CASSLEGPRGSTDTQYF. The CDR3 DNA is TGTGCCAGCAGCTTAGAGGGACCACGGGGGAGCACAGATACGCAGTATTTT. J is TRBJ2-3 and V is TRBV7-8, with a possible D match to TRBD2 (6 bases). Trimming removed 1 base from V and 0 bases from J, with 14 bases in between. This CDR3 region has 17 residues. From germline, CDR1 is SGHVS and CDR2 FQNEAQ.